This passage covers 11 T cell receptor beta chains from one sample sequenced in a study of blood T cell repertoires in COVID-19. Using immunoSEQ multiplex PCR, the repertoire was profiled, and TCRdb retains in-frame clones only, with some absent. The sample holds 250,000 to 350,000 clones, roughly nine tenths seen once. The material sequenced was PBMCs or T cells enriched from blood (not recorded which). The receptors originated from a woman aged 40 to 49 who had recovered from COVID-19.

CDR3 protein: CASSTEVHTEAFF. Here the CDR3 DNA reads TGTGCCAGCAGTACGGAGGTGCACACTGAAGCTTTCTTT. The chain has TRBV2 and TRBJ1-1; D is unclear. This CDR3 has 13 amino acids. Looked up from germline, CDR1 is SNHLY and CDR2 is FYNNEI. Trimming removed 5 bases from V and 3 bases from J, with 10 bases in between. The variable domain in full, completed from reference TRBV2 and TRBJ1-1, reads EPEVTQTPSHQVTQMGQEVILRCVPISNHLYFYWYRQILGQKVEFLVSFYNNEISEKSEIFDDQFSVERPDGSNFTLKIRSTKLEDSAMYFCASSTEVHTEAFFGQGTRLTVV.

The CDR3 coding sequence is TGCAGTGCTAGTATAATAGGCAGGGCCAATTCACCCCTCCACTTT. Translating it yields CSASIIGRANSPLHF. This chain uses TRBV20-1 with TRBJ1-6; TRBD1 is a possible D gene (5 bases). The germline V gene encodes CDR1 DFQATT and CDR2 SNEGSKA (reference sequence). This CDR3 comprises 15 residues. V lost 3 bases and J 7 bases, leaving 16 bases between the germline ends.

The chain combines TRBV7-3 with TRBJ1-4; the match to TRBD1 covers 7 bases. The germline V gene encodes CDR1 SGHTA and CDR2 FQGTGA. This CDR3 is 15 amino acids long. V trimming: 5 bases; J trimming: 4 bases; junction bases outside the gene matches: 7. DNA of the CDR3: TGTGCCAGCAGCACGTCCGGGACAGATAATGAAAAACTGTTTTTT. Encoded protein: CASSTSGTDNEKLFF.

This chain joins TRBV20-1 and TRBJ1-2; D gene ambiguous. V was trimmed by 3 bases and J by 0 bases, leaving 14 bases between them. CDR3 length equals 15 residues. Germline V gene sequence: CDR1 DFQATT, CDR2 SNEGSKA (reference sequence). CDR3 region: CSASLIGEANYGYTF. The CDR3 coding sequence is TGCAGTGCTAGTCTTATAGGAGAAGCTAACTATGGCTACACCTTC.

V and J are TRBV6-5 and TRBJ1-2; 8 bases map to TRBD1. This CDR3 has 13 amino acids. Looked up from germline, CDR1 is MNHEY and CDR2 is SVGAGI. Trimming took 8 bases from V and 6 from J; bases not matched to a gene: 8. CDR3 in amino acids: CASGGRTGHGYTF. DNA for the CDR3: TGTGCCAGCGGGGGGAGGACAGGGCATGGCTACACCTTC.

The DNA for the CDR3 is TGTGCCAGCTCACCGACAGGACCCTCAGTAGGTCAGCCCCAGCATTTT. Translation: CASSPTGPSVGQPQHF. The chain combines TRBV18 with TRBJ1-5; possible D gene TRBD1, 6 bases. Trimming shortened V by 3 bases and J by 6 bases, and 18 bases separated the two germline ends. This CDR3 is built from 16 residues. Germline CDR1 is KGHSH and CDR2 is LQKENI.

The genes are TRBV30 and TRBJ1-2; D might be TRBD1 (6 bases). V was clipped by 0 bases and J by 5 bases, with 16 bases between them. CDR1 and CDR2 (germline): GTSNPN, SVGIG (reference sequence). The CDR3 is made up of 15 amino acids. The CDR3 DNA reads as TGTGCCTGGAGTGTACAGGGATCCCCACCTTATGGCTACACCTTC. Its protein product is CAWSVQGSPPYGYTF.

V usage is TRBV11-2 and J usage is TRBJ1-1; 9 bases are shared with TRBD1. The CDR3 is 15 amino acids. The V segment lost 1 base and the J segment 5 bases; nucleotides outside the gene matches: 5. Germline-derived CDR1 and CDR2 are SGHAT and FQNNGV. The CDR3 reads CASSLVGQGMTEAFF. DNA of the CDR3: TGTGCCAGCAGCTTAGTGGGACAGGGTATGACTGAAGCTTTCTTT.

The CDR3 DNA reads as TGTGCCAGCAATAGAGCTAGCGGGACGATCACCGGGGAGCTGTTTTTT. Its translation is CASNRASGTITGELFF. The chain combines TRBV28 with TRBJ2-2; 9 bases agree with TRBD2. CDR3 length: 16 amino acids. Trimming took 7 bases from V and 4 from J; bases not matched to a gene: 10. Germline V gene data show CDR1 as MDHEN and CDR2 as SYDVKM.

This rearrangement joins TRBV24-1 to TRBJ1-3; D is ambiguous. Germline V gene sequence: CDR1 KGHDR, CDR2 SFDVKD. V shed 2 bases and J shed 0 bases, with 10 bases lying between them. This CDR3 comprises 16 residues. CDR3 amino acids: CATSDSQQPSGNTIYF. Written as DNA, the CDR3 is TGTGCCACCAGTGATTCGCAACAACCCTCTGGAAACACCATATATTTT.

The chain carries TRBV28 and TRBJ2-7; TRBD1 agrees at 7 bases. Germline lookup yields CDR1 MDHEN and CDR2 SYDVKM. The V and J ends lost 4 bases and 6 bases, in that order; junction bases with no gene match: 15. This CDR3 region has 16 residues. The chain's CDR3 is CASSSPSTGHRGEQYF. The CDR3 coding sequence is TGTGCCAGCAGTTCCCCCTCCACAGGCCACAGGGGCGAGCAGTACTTC.